This T cell receptor (beta chain) was identified in a study of T cell changes during pregnancy in multiple sclerosis. The V gene's germline CDR1 is SQVTM and CDR2 ANQGSEA. The CDR3 extends over 11 amino acids. Note on this clone: A junction boundary mismatches the germline segment, possibly from a read error.

The method was immunoSEQ multiplex PCR; TCRdb's version includes in-frame clones alone and lacks a portion of them. The data show roughly 53,000 clones, with 85% to 95% seen just once and around 0.68% held by the top ten. The V and J genes are TRBV29-1 and TRBJ2-3; 11 bases match TRBD2. The material was CD4+ T cells from peripheral blood mononuclear cells, obtained in the third trimester of pregnancy. The clonotype originates from a female donor with multiple sclerosis, enrolled in a pregnancy study. The CDR3 is CSVEGTSGSIF. CDR3 nucleotides: TGCAGCGTTGAAGGGACTAGCGGGTCGATTTTT.